This T cell receptor beta chain was sequenced during a study of neurological immune-mediated disorders (dated by TCRdb to the late 2010s). With respect to the entire study: Peripheral blood TCR-beta repertoires from patients with HTLV-I-associated myelopathy (HAM/TSP), patients with multiple sclerosis, and healthy controls were compared in the study using UMI-based sequencing. The cohort was made up of 68 subjects, consisting of roughly 14 HAM/TSP patients, roughly 35 multiple sclerosis patients and 20 healthy controls. Alongside PBMC samples, the set of fewer than 110 TCR-beta libraries contained longitudinal samples, technical triplicates, and paired CD4+ and CD8+ T-cell subsets that had been sorted. On the study overall, not on this receptor specifically: TCR clonal expansion was greatest in HAM/TSP patients and smallest in MS patients, who ranked below even healthy controls. Across subjects, expanded clones never shared an identical CDR3 amino acid sequence, which suggests that the TCR-beta repertoires in every group were private.

For sorted-subset TCR libraries, 1 million sorted CD4+ or CD8+ T cells were used. Peripheral blood was subjected to Ficoll-Hypaque density gradient centrifugation to isolate PBMCs, which were then cryopreserved in liquid nitrogen. Paired sorted CD4+ and CD8+ subsets came from healthy controls, HAM/TSP patients and MS patients. cDNA synthesis used template-switch 5'RACE with a primer carrying a 10-nucleotide random unique molecular identifier tagging each TCR transcript. Each sequencing run produced over 160 million TCR-beta sequences covering 15-18 subjects. The RNeasy kit was used for extraction of total RNA. The KAPA Real-time Library Amplification kit was used to amplify TCR-beta VDJ regions with primers for the TCR constant region and the 5'RACE anchor. A first PCR added sample indexes and Illumina adaptors, after which a second PCR increased the library yield. After Ampure bead purification, the roughly 650 bp TCR product was size-selected on a 2% E-gel SizeSelection system. Library quality was checked on a Bioanalyzer, concentration was measured with Qubit, and libraries were quantified with the Kapa Library Quantification kit before pooling. Libraries were sequenced paired-end 2 x 150 bp on an Illumina HiSeq 2500. To increase sequence diversity, about 25-31% phiX was spiked into each library pool. Under the source paper's analysis protocol: The quality-filtered reads were processed with the UMI-based MiGEC pipeline, whose error correction step removed more than 85% of the raw TCR sequences. IMGT germline references were used for alignment of VDJ genes, and clonotypes were defined by a unique CDR3 amino acid sequence together with V-J genes. VDJtools evaluated clonal expansion, Shannon diversity and CDR3 relatedness (CalcPairwiseDistances, ClusterSamples); CLCbio workbench built phylogenetic trees. Expanded clones were defined as having at least 8 unique UMIs, based on coefficient-of-variation modelling across technical triplicates. The public reads were quality trimmed at Q25 with fastp and then assembled into clones with MiXCR by TCRdb, keeping productive beta chains. Merged by CDR3 protein, the rows form single entries marked with the most common genes and DNA. None of the V and J calls come from the authors' own analysis; TCRdb made them. Recorded for this sample are 12,000 to 15,000 distinct CDR3 sequences; about 13% of them occurred a single time. The biggest ten clones account for 41% of the sample.

The junction shows trimming of 8 bases on V and 0 bases on J, plus 11 bases between the germline ends. Counted from cysteine to phenylalanine, this CDR3 has 14 amino acids. The sequence is cut down to CDR3 DNA, 42 bases in frame from base 1. CDR1 and CDR2 (SEHNR, FQNEAQ) derive from the germline V gene (reference sequence). About this clonotype: What antigen it recognizes has not been identified. Nothing much larger sits one base from this clone, and base qualities are not available.

The TCR originated in a female donor with HTLV-1-associated myelopathy (HAM/TSP). Recombination joined TRBV7-9 with TRBJ2-4; TRBD2 is perhaps the D gene, given 6 matching bases. Sequencing was done on a sample of CD8+ T cells from blood. The CDR3 protein is CASGTGGAKNIQYF. The nucleotide sequence is TGTGCCAGCGGGACCGGGGGAGCCAAAAACATTCAGTACTTC. Extended through the reference TRBV7-9 and TRBJ2-4 proteins, this CDR3 yields the full variable domain: DTGVSQNPRHKITKRGQNVTFRCDPISEHNRLYWYRQTLGQGPEFLTYFQNEAQLEKSRLLSDRFSAERPKGSFSTLEIQRTEQGDSAMYLCASGTGGAKNIQYFGAGTRLSVL.